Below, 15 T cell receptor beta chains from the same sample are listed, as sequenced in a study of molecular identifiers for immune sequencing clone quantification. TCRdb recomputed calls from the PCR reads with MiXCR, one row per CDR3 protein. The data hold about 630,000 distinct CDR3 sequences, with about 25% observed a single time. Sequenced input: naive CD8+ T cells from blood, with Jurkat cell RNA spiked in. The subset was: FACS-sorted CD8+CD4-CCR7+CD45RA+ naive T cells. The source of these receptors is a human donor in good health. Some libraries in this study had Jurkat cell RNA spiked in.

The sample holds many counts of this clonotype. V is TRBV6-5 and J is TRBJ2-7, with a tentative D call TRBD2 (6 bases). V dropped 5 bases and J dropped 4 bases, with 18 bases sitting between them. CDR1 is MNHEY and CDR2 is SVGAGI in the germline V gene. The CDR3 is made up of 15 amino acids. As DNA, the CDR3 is TGTGCCAGCAGTGCCGGGAGTTCTTCTTGGTACGAGCAGTACTTC. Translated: CASSAGSSSWYEQYF.

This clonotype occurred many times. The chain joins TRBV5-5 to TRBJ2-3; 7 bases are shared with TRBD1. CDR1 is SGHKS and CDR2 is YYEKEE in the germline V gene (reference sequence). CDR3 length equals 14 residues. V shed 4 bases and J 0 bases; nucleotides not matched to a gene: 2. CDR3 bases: TGTGCCAGCAGCGACAGGGTTAGCACAGATACGCAGTATTTT. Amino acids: CASSDRVSTDTQYF.

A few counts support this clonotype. The CDR3 spells CASSALTGGGDEQFF. The CDR3 DNA is TGTGCCAGCAGCGCATTGACAGGGGGGGGCGATGAGCAGTTCTTC. The gene calls are TRBV7-6 and TRBJ2-1; 9 nucleotides align to TRBD1. The trim removed 5 bases at V and 8 bases at J, leaving 10 bases unmatched. The CDR3 is made up of 15 amino acids. In germline, CDR1 is SGHVS, CDR2 FNYEAQ.

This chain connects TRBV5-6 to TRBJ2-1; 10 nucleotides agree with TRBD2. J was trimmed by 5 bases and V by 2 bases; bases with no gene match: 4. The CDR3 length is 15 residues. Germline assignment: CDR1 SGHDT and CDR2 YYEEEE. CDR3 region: CASSFGTSDNNEQFF. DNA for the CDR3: TGTGCCAGCAGCTTTGGGACTAGCGATAACAATGAGCAGTTCTTC.

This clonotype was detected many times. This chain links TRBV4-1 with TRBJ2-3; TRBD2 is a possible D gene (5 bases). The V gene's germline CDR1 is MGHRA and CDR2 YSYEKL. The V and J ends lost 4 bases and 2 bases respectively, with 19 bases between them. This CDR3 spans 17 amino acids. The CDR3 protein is CASSPPVAPGYTDTQYF. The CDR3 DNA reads TGCGCCAGCAGCCCACCCGTAGCGCCTGGATACACAGATACGCAGTATTTT.

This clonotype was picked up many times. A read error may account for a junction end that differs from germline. CDR3 amino acids: CASSFPGQGVYEQYF. The CDR3 DNA follows: TGTGCCAGCAGCTTTCCGGGACAGGGGGTTTACGAGCAGTACTTC. The gene calls are TRBV5-1 and TRBJ2-7; 11 nucleotides align to TRBD1. CDR1 and CDR2 from the germline V gene are SGHRS and YFSETQ. The CDR3 extends over 15 amino acids.

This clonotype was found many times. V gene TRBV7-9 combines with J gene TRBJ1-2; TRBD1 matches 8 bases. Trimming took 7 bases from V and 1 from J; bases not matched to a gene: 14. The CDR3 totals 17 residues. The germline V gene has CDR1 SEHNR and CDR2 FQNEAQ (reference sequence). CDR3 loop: CASIQYRGDRSNYGYTF. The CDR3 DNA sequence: TGTGCCAGCATCCAATACCGGGGGGACAGGAGTAACTATGGCTACACCTTC.

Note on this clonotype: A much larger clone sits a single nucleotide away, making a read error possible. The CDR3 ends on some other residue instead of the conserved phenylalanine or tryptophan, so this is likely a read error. The CDR3 reads CSASDRGNEKLFY. For the CDR3, the DNA is TGCAGTGCTAGTGACAGGGGTAATGAAAAACTGTTTTAT. This rearrangement joins TRBV20-1 to TRBJ1-4, with TRBD1 matching 8 bases. This CDR3 contains 13 residues. Germline V gene sequence: CDR1 DFQATT, CDR2 SNEGSKA (reference sequence). V trimming: 3 bases; J trimming: 4 bases; junction bases outside the gene matches: 1.

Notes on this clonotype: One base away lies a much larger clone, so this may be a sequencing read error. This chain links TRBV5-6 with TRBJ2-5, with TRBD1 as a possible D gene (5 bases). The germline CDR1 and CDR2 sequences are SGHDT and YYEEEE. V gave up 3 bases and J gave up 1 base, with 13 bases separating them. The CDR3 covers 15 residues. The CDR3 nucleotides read TGTGCCAGCAGCTCCCGTTTAGGGGCCCAAGAGACCCAGTACTTC. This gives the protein CASSSRLGAQETQYF.

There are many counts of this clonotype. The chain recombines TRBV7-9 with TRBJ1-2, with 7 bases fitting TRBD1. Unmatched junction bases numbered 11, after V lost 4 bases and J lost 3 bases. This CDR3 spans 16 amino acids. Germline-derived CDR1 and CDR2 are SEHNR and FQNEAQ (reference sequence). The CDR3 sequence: CASSSVNRGVDYGYTF. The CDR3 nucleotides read TGTGCCAGCAGCTCGGTTAACAGGGGAGTTGACTATGGCTACACCTTC.

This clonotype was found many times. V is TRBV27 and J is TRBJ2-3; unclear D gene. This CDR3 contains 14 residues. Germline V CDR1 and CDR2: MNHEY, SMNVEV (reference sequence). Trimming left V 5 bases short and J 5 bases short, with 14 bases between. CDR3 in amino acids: CASSRASMVDTQYF. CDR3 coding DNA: TGTGCCAGCAGTCGGGCGTCGATGGTAGATACGCAGTATTTT.

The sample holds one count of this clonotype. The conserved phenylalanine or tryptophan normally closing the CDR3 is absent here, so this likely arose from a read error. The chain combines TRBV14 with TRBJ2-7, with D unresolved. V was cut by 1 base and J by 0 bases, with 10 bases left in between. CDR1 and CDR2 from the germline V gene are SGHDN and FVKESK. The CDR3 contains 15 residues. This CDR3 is CASSQGSYSSYEQYL. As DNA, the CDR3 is TGTGCCAGCAGCCAAGGGTCTTACAGCTCCTACGAGCAGTACCTC.

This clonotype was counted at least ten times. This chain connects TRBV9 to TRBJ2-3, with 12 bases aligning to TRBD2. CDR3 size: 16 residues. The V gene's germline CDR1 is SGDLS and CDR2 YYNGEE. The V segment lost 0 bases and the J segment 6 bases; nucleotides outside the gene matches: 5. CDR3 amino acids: CASSVETSGRTDTQYF. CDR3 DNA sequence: TGTGCCAGCAGCGTAGAGACTAGCGGGAGAACCGATACGCAGTATTTT.

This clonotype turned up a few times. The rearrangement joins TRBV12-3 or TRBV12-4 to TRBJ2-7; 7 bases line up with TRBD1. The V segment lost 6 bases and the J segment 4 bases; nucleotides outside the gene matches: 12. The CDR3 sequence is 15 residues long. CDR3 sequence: CASSPTGDSFYEQYF. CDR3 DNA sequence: TGTGCCAGCAGCCCGACCGGGGACAGTTTTTACGAGCAGTACTTC.

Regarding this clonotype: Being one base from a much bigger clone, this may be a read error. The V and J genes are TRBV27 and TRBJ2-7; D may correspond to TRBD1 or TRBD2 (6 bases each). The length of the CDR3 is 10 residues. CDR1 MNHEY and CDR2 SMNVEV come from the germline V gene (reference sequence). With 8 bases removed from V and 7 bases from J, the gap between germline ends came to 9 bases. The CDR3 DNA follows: TGTGCCAGCGGGGGGCAAGAGCAGTACTTC. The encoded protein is CASGGQEQYF.